The sequence of this T cell receptor beta chain was determined in a study of neoadjuvant anti-PD-1 for oral cavity cancer. Study background: Around day 43, patients without progression received a fourth nivolumab dose before surgery.

Measured with immunoSEQ multiplex PCR; TCRdb has only the in-frame clones, and not every one. Of more than 10,000 clones in the sample, around 66% were seen once. The CDR3 runs 13 residues. V lost 3 bases and J lost 2, with 7 bases in between. Germline V gene data show CDR1 as KGHSH and CDR2 as LQKENI. The sequencing here drew on PBMCs, taken before nivolumab (anti-PD-1) treatment. This chain uses TRBV18 with TRBJ1-2, with D unclear. This clonotype originated in a person aged 35-79 years with oral cavity squamous cell carcinoma. CDR3 in DNA: TGTGCCAGCTCACCTGGCGCGAACTATGGCTACACCTTC. Amino acid sequence: CASSPGANYGYTF. The variable domain in full, with the rest retrieved from reference TRBV18 and TRBJ1-2, is NAGVMQNPRHLVRRRGQEARLRCSPMKGHSHVYWYRQLPEEGLKFMVYLQKENIIDESGMPKERFSAEFPKEGPSILRIQQVVRGDSAAYFCASSPGANYGYTFGSGTRLTVV.